The source of this T cell receptor beta chain is a study of identical twins. Study outcomes and limitations: Zero-insertion analyses were open to partial confounding by invariant MAIT and iNKT cells. Weaker excess sharing between twins was seen in beta out-of-frame sequences.

This clonotype was recorded a few times. Its antigen is unknown. Germline V gene lookup returns CDR1 SEHNR and CDR2 FQNEAQ (reference sequence). V lost 3 bases and J lost 0, with 13 bases in between. The CDR3 has 16 residues. TCRdb fed the 5' RACE reads into MiXCR, producing one record per CDR3 protein. The sample lists around 680,000 distinct CDR3 sequences, more than 6.5% occurring once. This sample also belongs to another study, concerning yellow fever vaccine responses in identical twins.

This TCR was sampled from a woman younger than 30 in good health. Sequenced input: PBMCs. The chain combines TRBV7-9 with TRBJ2-3, with D possibly being TRBD1 (5 bases). The CDR3 loop is CASSFPPGLSTDTQYF. The CDR3 nucleotides are TGTGCCAGCAGCTTCCCCCCAGGGTTGAGCACAGATACGCAGTATTTT. Full variable domain (outside the CDR3, taken from reference TRBV7-9 and TRBJ2-3): DTGVSQNPRHKITKRGQNVTFRCDPISEHNRLYWYRQTLGQGPEFLTYFQNEAQLEKSRLLSDRFSAERPKGSFSTLEIQRTEQGDSAMYLCASSFPPGLSTDTQYFGPGTRLTVL.